A single sample gave rise to the 26 T cell receptor beta chains below, sequenced in a study of T cells after yellow fever vaccination. TCRdb reanalysed the 5' RACE reads using MiXCR and keeps one entry per CDR3 protein. The sample lists just over 250,000 distinct CDR3 sequences, roughly 4.8% seen once, with roughly 3.4% in the top ten. The source material was CD4+ T cells sorted from PBMCs, sampled on the day of the yellow fever booster vaccination. The receptors were gathered from a man between 18 and 35 years old who received the YFV17D yellow fever vaccine.

This clonotype showed up just a few times. V gene TRBV21-1 combines with J gene TRBJ2-7; the DNA was not compared with TRBD2, the D call given in the table. TRBV21-1 represents a pseudogene. The CDR3 has 16 residues. CDR3 sequence (DNA): TGTGCCAGCAGCAACCACCGGGACTCCAGCTCCTACGAGCAGTACGTC. It encodes CASSNHRDSSSYEQYV.

This clonotype has a handful of counts. V and J are TRBV29-1 and TRBJ2-7; the D call may be TRBD1 or TRBD2 (5 bases each). The CDR3 extends over 12 amino acids. The germline V gene has CDR1 SQVTM and CDR2 ANQGSEA. V lost 3 bases to trimming and J lost 5 bases, with 11 bases between them. The CDR3 region is CSVEKGTHEQYF. CDR3 bases: TGCAGCGTTGAGAAAGGGACCCACGAGCAGTACTTC.

This clonotype came up a few times. The chain has TRBV7-3 and TRBJ2-5; tentative D call: TRBD1 (6 bases). Per the germline V gene, CDR1 is SGHTA and CDR2 is FQGTGA. The CDR3 is 13 residues long. With 5 bases removed from V and 7 bases from J, the gap between germline ends came to 14 bases. The chain's CDR3 is CASSMDSVGTQYF. The DNA of the CDR3 is TGTGCCAGCAGCATGGACAGCGTTGGGACCCAGTACTTC.

This clonotype was recorded many times. The rearrangement uses TRBV7-9 and TRBJ1-3; a possible D gene is TRBD1 (5 bases). The germline V gene encodes CDR1 SEHNR and CDR2 FQNEAQ (reference sequence). The V end lost 5 bases, the J end lost 0 bases, and 8 bases lay between the germline ends. This CDR3 spans 14 amino acids. CDR3 amino acids: CASSPGASGNTIYF. CDR3 in DNA: TGTGCCAGCAGCCCCGGGGCCTCTGGAAACACCATATATTTT.

This clonotype was counted only a few times. The V gene is TRBV19, the J gene TRBJ2-2, with 8 bases fitting TRBD2. Germline V gene lookup returns CDR1 LNHDA and CDR2 SQIVND (reference sequence). V lost 7 bases, J lost 6 bases, and 13 bases stayed unmatched. The CDR3 has 16 residues. The chain's CDR3 is CASTAKAGGRPGELFF. CDR3 nucleotide sequence: TGTGCCAGTACCGCGAAGGCGGGGGGCCGCCCCGGGGAGCTGTTTTTT.

The V and J genes are TRBV27 and TRBJ1-5, with 8 bases identical to TRBD1. The CDR3 runs 15 residues. Unmatched junction bases numbered 6, after V lost 6 bases and J lost 2 bases. Germline values: CDR1 MNHEY, CDR2 SMNVEV (reference sequence). The CDR3 protein is CASRVQGARNQPQHF. The DNA for the CDR3 is TGTGCCAGCAGAGTCCAGGGGGCTCGCAATCAGCCCCAGCATTTT.

The rearrangement links TRBV6-5 to TRBJ2-3; 9 bases align to TRBD2. The V and J ends lost 0 bases and 6 bases, in that order; junction bases with no gene match: 7. CDR1 MNHEY and CDR2 SVGAGI come from the germline V gene. The CDR3 runs 16 residues. The CDR3 DNA reads as TGTGCCAGCAGTTACTCGCCGCGGGGGGGCAGGGATACGCAGTATTTT. Translation: CASSYSPRGGRDTQYF.

This clonotype has more than one count but fewer than ten. This CDR3 reads CASSLAPGSNNSPLHF. CDR3 nucleotides: TGTGCCAGCAGCTTAGCGCCAGGAAGCAATAATTCACCCCTCCACTTT. The V and J genes are TRBV7-9 and TRBJ1-6; D unclear. V was pared by 0 bases and J by 5 bases, with 11 bases between. The CDR3 length is 16 residues. The germline CDR1 and CDR2 sequences are SEHNR and FQNEAQ (reference sequence).

The rearrangement joins TRBV2 to TRBJ1-6; no definite D call. V gave up 6 bases and J gave up 7 bases, with 7 bases separating them. CDR3 length: 12 residues. CDR1 is SNHLY and CDR2 is FYNNEI in the germline V gene. The CDR3: CASRRSNSPLHF. CDR3 DNA sequence: TGTGCCAGCAGGAGGTCCAATTCACCCCTCCACTTT.

The V call is TRBV28, the J call TRBJ1-6; no clear D gene. The CDR3 is 18 amino acids. The ends were cut back, 4 bases at V and 2 bases at J, with 18 bases in the middle. CDR1 is MDHEN, CDR2 SYDVKM, per germline. The CDR3: CASSSPLAGIPYNSPLHF. The CDR3 DNA follows: TGTGCCAGCAGTTCCCCCCTAGCTGGGATTCCCTATAATTCACCCCTCCACTTT.

This clonotype was found once. This clone may be a read error of a much larger clone one base away. This chain connects TRBV4-3 to TRBJ1-4; D gene ambiguous. Germline-derived CDR1 and CDR2 are LGHNA and YSLEER. The V end lost 4 bases, the J end lost 8 bases, and 11 bases lay between the germline ends. The CDR3 extends over 13 amino acids. In DNA form, the CDR3 reads TGCGCCAGCAGCCGCCATGGGTTAGAAAAACTGTTTTTT. Amino acid sequence: CASSRHGLEKLFF.

This clonotype was counted between two and nine times. J is TRBJ2-4 and V is TRBV5-4, with 9 positions matching TRBD2. Germline-derived CDR1 and CDR2 are SGHNT and YYREEE (reference sequence). This CDR3 has 15 amino acids. V trimming: 4 bases; J trimming: 7 bases; junction bases outside the gene matches: 9. For the CDR3, the DNA is TGTGCCAGCAGCCGAGGGACTAGCACGGAGAACATTCAGTACTTC. Its protein product is CASSRGTSTENIQYF.

This clonotype was picked up a small number of times. The rearrangement uses TRBV5-1 and TRBJ1-4; no clear D gene. There are 14 residues in the CDR3. CDR1 SGHRS and CDR2 YFSETQ come from the germline V gene. V lost 1 base and J lost 5, with 9 bases in between. DNA of the CDR3: TGCGCCAGCAGCTTGAACAGTGCAAATGAAAAACTGTTTTTT. This codes for CASSLNSANEKLFF.

This clonotype was observed many times. The chain joins TRBV7-2 to TRBJ2-1, with D possibly matching TRBD1 (6 bases). The CDR3 extends over 13 amino acids. Germline CDR1 and CDR2: SGHTA and FQGNSA. V lost 5 bases to trimming and J lost 4 bases, with 9 bases between them. The DNA of the CDR3 is TGTGCCAGCAGCCGGACAGAGTACAATGAGCAGTTCTTC. It yields the protein CASSRTEYNEQFF.

This clonotype was counted only a few times. The chain recombines TRBV4-1 with TRBJ1-5, with 9 bases identical to TRBD1. This CDR3 comprises 15 residues. CDR1 is MGHRA, CDR2 YSYEKL, per germline. Unmatched junction bases numbered 6, after V lost 6 bases and J lost 3 bases. The CDR3 nucleotides read TGCGCCAGCAGACCCACAGGGGGCATCAATCAGCCCCAGCATTTT. This encodes CASRPTGGINQPQHF.

This CDR3 reads CSATGGHQPQHF. The CDR3 DNA reads as TGCAGTGCAACAGGGGGTCATCAGCCCCAGCATTTT. J is TRBJ1-5 and V is TRBV20-1; 8 positions agree with TRBD1. Trimming removed 6 bases from V and 5 bases from J; junction bases left unmatched: 3. This CDR3 is built from 12 residues. Germline values: CDR1 DFQATT, CDR2 SNEGSKA (reference sequence).

The rearrangement uses TRBV29-1 and TRBJ1-1, with TRBD1 as a possible D gene (5 bases). The CDR3 sequence is 13 residues long. Germline V gene sequence: CDR1 SQVTM, CDR2 ANQGSEA. The germline V and J ends were trimmed by 7 bases and 4 bases, with 16 bases remaining between them. The CDR3 loop is CSASGFGTTEAFF. The DNA of the CDR3 is TGCAGCGCTTCAGGGTTTGGGACCACTGAAGCTTTCTTT.

This clonotype was counted many times. The rearrangement links TRBV2 to TRBJ2-1; D unclear. This CDR3 spans 12 amino acids. Looked up from germline, CDR1 is SNHLY and CDR2 is FYNNEI. Trimming shortened V by 6 bases and J by 0 bases, and 3 bases separated the two germline ends. The CDR3 DNA reads as TGTGCCAGCAGGGACTCCTACAATGAGCAGTTCTTC. Its translation is CASRDSYNEQFF.

V is TRBV6-2 or TRBV6-3 and J is TRBJ2-1; 11 nucleotides align to TRBD2. CDR1 is MNHEY, CDR2 SVGEGT, per germline. CDR3 length: 18 residues. V dropped 6 bases and J dropped 2; count of bases not matched to a gene: 12. In DNA, the CDR3 is TGTGCCAGCAGCCACACTAGCGGGGGCCCCCCCACCTACAATGAGCAGTTCTTC. This sequence encodes CASSHTSGGPPTYNEQFF.

The chain recombines TRBV5-1 with TRBJ1-1; no firm D call. This CDR3 is 13 amino acids long. The V and J ends lost 4 bases and 1 base respectively, with 8 bases between them. CDR1 and CDR2 (germline): SGHRS, YFSETQ. For the CDR3, the DNA is TGCGCCAGCAGCCGCGCGGGGAACACTGAAGCTTTCTTT. It translates to CASSRAGNTEAFF.

J is TRBJ1-3 and V is TRBV18; D remains ambiguous. V lost 3 bases and J lost 0, with 12 bases in between. This CDR3 has 16 amino acids. Germline-derived CDR1 and CDR2 are KGHSH and LQKENI. The chain's CDR3 is CASSPESPGSGNTIYF. In DNA, the CDR3 is TGTGCCAGCTCACCCGAGTCCCCCGGCTCTGGAAACACCATATATTTT.

About this clonotype: A much bigger clone sits one base away, suggesting this may be a read error. The chain has TRBV6-2 or TRBV6-3 and TRBJ2-5; TRBD2 might be the D (6 bases). V lost 6 bases to trimming and J lost 5 bases, with 19 bases between them. The germline V gene encodes CDR1 MNHEY and CDR2 SVGEGT. The CDR3 has 15 amino acids. As DNA, the CDR3 is TGTGCCAGCAGAATCTGGACCGCGGGGCATGAGACCCAGTACTTC. This sequence encodes CASRIWTAGHETQYF.

The chain carries TRBV6-6 and TRBJ2-2, with D possibly TRBD2 on 5 matching bases. This CDR3 spans 15 amino acids. In germline, CDR1 is MNHNY, CDR2 SVGAGI (reference sequence). The germline V and J ends were trimmed by 2 bases and 5 bases, with 12 bases remaining between them. Here the CDR3 reads CASSYPQRSTGELFF. Written as DNA, the CDR3 is TGTGCCAGCAGTTACCCTCAGCGGTCGACCGGGGAGCTGTTTTTT.

The rearrangement uses TRBV7-2 and TRBJ1-6, with D unclear. Trimming removed 5 bases at V and 10 bases at J, with 12 bases between. Per the germline V gene, CDR1 is SGHTA and CDR2 is FQGNSA. The CDR3 is 13 residues long. The CDR3 loop is CASSMRRESPLHF. Written as DNA, the CDR3 is TGTGCCAGCAGCATGAGACGGGAGTCACCCCTCCACTTT.

This clonotype was counted only a few times. This chain's CDR3 is CASSTHGYTF. The CDR3 bases are TGCGCCAGCAGCACTCACGGCTACACCTTC. This chain connects TRBV4-3 to TRBJ1-2; D is ambiguous. CDR3 length equals 10 residues. V lost 5 bases, J lost 8 bases, and 6 bases lay in between. CDR1 is LGHNA, CDR2 YSLEER, per germline.

This clonotype was found many times. The CDR3 sequence: CASSPPPGRPRDTQYF. The CDR3 DNA sequence: TGTGCCAGCAGCCCCCCCCCGGGACGCCCAAGGGATACGCAGTATTTT. The rearrangement links TRBV7-9 to TRBJ2-3, with D tentatively TRBD1 or TRBD2 (5 bases each). Per germline, CDR1 SEHNR and CDR2 FQNEAQ (reference sequence). V shed 5 bases and J shed 6 bases, with 21 bases lying between them. The CDR3 consists of 16 residues. Looking up the rest from reference TRBV7-9 and TRBJ2-3 gives the full variable domain: DTGVSQNPRHKITKRGQNVTFRCDPISEHNRLYWYRQTLGQGPEFLTYFQNEAQLEKSRLLSDRFSAERPKGSFSTLEIQRTEQGDSAMYLCASSPPPGRPRDTQYFGPGTRLTVL.